This T cell receptor (beta chain) was observed in a study of shared clonotypes between healthy human individuals. Concerning this clone itself: Its antigen is as yet unknown.

Positively selected for CCR7, the CD45RO-negative cells used as naive CD8 cells excluded terminally differentiated effector memory CD45RA+ cells. The data were produced by immunoSEQ multiplex PCR, yet TCRdb's version contains in-frame clones alone and is incomplete. This sample has about 2 million clones; around 96% occur once, and the top ten carry roughly 1.2%. The germline V gene encodes CDR1 MGHRA and CDR2 YSYEKL. The V gene end was trimmed by 0 bases and the J gene end by 6 bases; junction bases not matched to a gene: 2. This CDR3 comprises 15 residues. Findings and caveats of the study: Shared clonotypes: about 5% naive CD4, around 4% naive CD8, 2.3% memory CD4, under 0.45% memory CD8.

Sequenced sample: naive CD8+ T cells sorted from blood. The rearrangement links TRBV4-1 to TRBJ1-6, with 7 bases matching TRBD1. The clonotype comes from a young man in good health. CDR3 amino acids: CASSQEWDSNSPLHF. CDR3 nucleotides: TGCGCCAGCAGCCAAGAGTGGGACAGTAATTCACCCCTCCACTTT.